The clone carrying this TCR beta chain was seen more than once but under ten times. The antigen remains undetermined. The germline V and J ends were trimmed by 3 bases and 1 base, with 9 bases remaining between them. Germline V CDR1 and CDR2: SGHTA, FQGTGA. The CDR3 has 14 residues. These data come from a study of T cells after yellow fever vaccination. Study-level points and caveats: Post-booster reappearance was seen for most primary-vaccination clones (about 95% CD4, about 90% CD8). Clonotypes shared by both compartments, CD4 and CD8, made up a small share.

TCR cDNA was made by 5'RACE template switching, adding a universal primer site and UMIs. TCRdb itself ran the 5' RACE reads through MiXCR, one entry per CDR3 protein. Among approximately 300,000 distinct CDR3 sequences listed, 10% to 15% were seen once. The chain links TRBV7-3 to TRBJ1-1; D gene uncertain. The sequence derives from a man younger than 45 who received the YFV17D yellow fever vaccine. The material was CD4+ T cells sorted from PBMCs, obtained 45 days after the yellow fever booster vaccination. The CDR3 DNA reads TGTGCCAGCAGCTTGGAGGGAGCGAACACTGAAGCTTTCTTT. Amino acid sequence: CASSLEGANTEAFF.